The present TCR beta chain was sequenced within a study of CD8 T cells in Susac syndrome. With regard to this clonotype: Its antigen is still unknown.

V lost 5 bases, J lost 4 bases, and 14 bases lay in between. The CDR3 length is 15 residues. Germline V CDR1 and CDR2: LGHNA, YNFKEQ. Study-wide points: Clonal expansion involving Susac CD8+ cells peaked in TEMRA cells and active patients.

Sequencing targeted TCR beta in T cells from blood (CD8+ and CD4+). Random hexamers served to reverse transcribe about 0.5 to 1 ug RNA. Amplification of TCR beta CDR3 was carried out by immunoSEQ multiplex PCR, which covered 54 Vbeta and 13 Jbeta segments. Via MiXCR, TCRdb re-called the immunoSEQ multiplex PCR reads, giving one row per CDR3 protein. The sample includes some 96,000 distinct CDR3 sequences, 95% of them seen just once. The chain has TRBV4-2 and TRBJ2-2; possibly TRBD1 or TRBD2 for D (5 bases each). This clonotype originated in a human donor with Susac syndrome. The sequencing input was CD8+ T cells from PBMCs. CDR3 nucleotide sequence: TGTGCCAGCAGCTATCCGGGACGGCTCACCGGGGAGCTGTTTTTT. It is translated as CASSYPGRLTGELFF.